A single sample gave rise to the 19 T cell receptor beta chains below, sequenced in a study of fetal regulatory T cell absence and autoimmunity. TCRdb keeps only in-frame clones here, not all; method: immunoSEQ multiplex PCR. This table has around 100,000 clones, 60% to 80% appearing once. Sequences were obtained from pancreas tissue. The receptors come from a male donor with IPEX syndrome.

The rearrangement uses TRBV4-2 and TRBJ2-2; no reliable D call. Between the trimmed V and J ends, which lost 4 bases and 3 bases, there was a span of 12 bases. CDR3 length: 15 amino acids. Germline values: CDR1 LGHNA, CDR2 YNFKEQ. CDR3 loop: CASSLQPEYTGELFF. CDR3 DNA: TGTGCCAGCAGCCTCCAACCCGAATACACCGGGGAGCTGTTTTTT.

CDR3 bases: TGTGCCAGCAGTTCTCGACAGGGAGGAACCGGGGAGCTGTTTTTT. Encoded protein: CASSSRQGGTGELFF. The rearrangement uses TRBV6-5 and TRBJ2-2; D may be TRBD1 (7 bases). Trimming cost V 4 bases and J 5 bases, with 14 bases left between them. The CDR3 consists of 15 residues. Germline values: CDR1 MNHEY, CDR2 SVGAGI.

The chain joins TRBV23-1 to TRBJ2-3; D is perhaps TRBD1 or TRBD2 (5 bases each). TRBV23-1 is an ORF for which the function is uncertain. With 4 bases removed from V and 7 bases from J, the gap between germline ends came to 12 bases. The CDR3 loop spans 13 amino acids. The chain's CDR3 is CASSRPGDHTQYF. CDR3 DNA sequence: TGCGCCAGCAGTCGGCCCGGGGACCATACGCAGTATTTT.

This chain connects TRBV4-1 to TRBJ2-7; D may be TRBD2 (6 bases). Germline values: CDR1 MGHRA, CDR2 YSYEKL. V lost 4 bases and J lost 4, with 11 bases in between. The CDR3 runs to 13 residues. The chain's CDR3 is CASSPGTYYEQYF. In DNA form, the CDR3 reads TGCGCCAGCAGCCCAGGGACTTATTACGAGCAGTACTTC.

CDR3 coding DNA: TGTGCCAGCAGCTCCGGGACACCCAATCAGCCCCAGCATTTT. Amino acids: CASSSGTPNQPQHF. This chain uses TRBV7-9 with TRBJ1-5; D might be TRBD1 (6 bases). This CDR3 has 14 amino acids. In germline, CDR1 is SEHNR, CDR2 FQNEAQ (reference sequence). V was cut by 4 bases and J by 3 bases, with 10 bases left in between.

CDR3 sequence (DNA): TGTGCCAGCAGCCTAGGGACTGGCCCCTTCCCTGAGCAGTTCTTC. It specifies CASSLGTGPFPEQFF. This chain uses TRBV11-3 with TRBJ2-1; possible D gene TRBD2, 6 bases. Germline V lookup: CDR1 SGHNT, CDR2 YENEEA. This CDR3 contains 15 residues. The V end lost 5 bases, the J end lost 9 bases, and 20 bases lay between the germline ends.

The V gene is TRBV4-1, the J gene TRBJ2-7; D is perhaps TRBD2 (6 bases). In germline, CDR1 is MGHRA, CDR2 YSYEKL. The CDR3 totals 15 residues. V lost 1 base and J 4 bases, leaving 14 bases between the germline ends. The DNA of the CDR3 is TGCGCCAGCAGCCAAGGGACGGGAGTGGGATACGAGCAGTACTTC. Its translation: CASSQGTGVGYEQYF.

This chain uses TRBV14 with TRBJ1-1; tentative D call: TRBD1 (5 bases). The CDR3 length is 15 residues. From germline, CDR1 is SGHDN and CDR2 FVKESK. With 2 bases removed from V and 1 base from J, the gap between germline ends came to 11 bases. This CDR3 reads CASSQSGPPNTEAFF. CDR3 bases: TGTGCCAGCAGCCAATCGGGACCGCCGAACACTGAAGCTTTCTTT.

The chain employs TRBV5-1 and TRBJ1-2; D may be TRBD1 (6 bases). V was clipped by 0 bases and J by 3 bases, with 9 bases between them. CDR3 length: 14 residues. CDR1 and CDR2 (germline): SGHRS, YFSETQ. CDR3 sequence reads: CASSLAGVDYGYTF. The CDR3 nucleotides are TGCGCCAGCAGCTTGGCAGGGGTGGACTATGGCTACACCTTC.

The rearrangement uses TRBV9 and TRBJ2-3; D call uncertain. Per the germline V gene, CDR1 is SGDLS and CDR2 is YYNGEE. The CDR3 totals 13 residues. V was shortened by 3 bases and J by 6 bases, with 11 bases between the two germline ends. The CDR3 loop reads CASSARLLDTQYF. CDR3 DNA: TGTGCCAGCAGCGCACGCCTACTGGATACGCAGTATTTT. Supplemented by reference TRBV9 and TRBJ2-3, the full variable domain reads DSGVTQTPKHLITATGQRVTLRCSPRSGDLSVYWYQQSLDQGLQFLIQYYNGEERAKGNILERFSAQQFPDLHSELNLSSLELGDSALYFCASSARLLDTQYFGPGTRLTVL.

This clone was detected only a few times. V is TRBV2 and J is TRBJ1-5; possibly TRBD1 for D (5 bases). The germline gives CDR1 SNHLY, CDR2 FYNNEI. The CDR3 is 15 residues long. V dropped 1 base and J dropped 5 bases, with 12 bases sitting between them. The CDR3 protein is CASSEVRGVYQPQHF. CDR3 nucleotide sequence: TGTGCCAGCAGTGAAGTCCGGGGGGTGTATCAGCCCCAGCATTTT.

This clone has only a few counts. V and J are TRBV7-9 and TRBJ1-6; D ambiguous. CDR1 SEHNR and CDR2 FQNEAQ come from the germline V gene (reference sequence). The CDR3 is made up of 12 amino acids. V lost 1 base and J 7 bases, leaving 2 bases between the germline ends. CDR3 amino acids: CASSLGNSPLHF. The CDR3 nucleotides read TGTGCCAGCAGCTTAGGGAATTCACCCCTCCACTTT.

The rearrangement links TRBV7-9 to TRBJ2-1, with 13 nucleotides matching TRBD2. Losses at the gene ends were 5 bases for V and 8 bases for J; bases not matched to a gene: 15. CDR1 is SEHNR, CDR2 FQNEAQ, per germline (reference sequence). The CDR3 is 18 residues long. This CDR3 is CASSQGTTSGRRGYEQFF. The CDR3 DNA reads TGTGCCAGCAGCCAGGGGACGACTAGCGGGAGGAGGGGATATGAGCAGTTCTTC.

V is TRBV19 and J is TRBJ1-1, with D tentatively TRBD1 (6 bases). The CDR3 extends over 13 amino acids. V dropped 4 bases and J dropped 4 bases, with 10 bases sitting between them. CDR1 is LNHDA, CDR2 SQIVND, per germline (reference sequence). CDR3 in DNA: TGTGCCAGTAGTAGACAGGTCTTCACTGAAGCTTTCTTT. Its translation is CASSRQVFTEAFF.

This clone has a single count. V gene TRBV9 combines with J gene TRBJ2-3; the D is unclear. Germline CDR1 SGDLS, CDR2 YYNGEE. V was cut by 0 bases and J by 2 bases, with 4 bases left in between. The length of the CDR3 is 13 residues. The DNA for the CDR3 is TGTGCCAGCAGCGTAGGCAACACAGATACGCAGTATTTT. Translation: CASSVGNTDTQYF.

This clone was counted between two and nine times. A read error may account for a junction end that differs from germline. The V and J genes are TRBV6-5 and TRBJ2-2; unclear D gene. CDR3 length: 15 amino acids. The germline gives CDR1 MNHEY, CDR2 SVGAGI. CDR3 DNA: TGTGCCAGCAGCTACTCCGGGCCCCGCACCGGGGAGCTGTTTTTT. Its translation: CASSYSGPRTGELFF.

This clone was picked up one time. The gene calls are TRBV6-1 and TRBJ2-4; 10 bases are a match to TRBD2. After removal of 7 bases from V and 7 bases from J, the junction contained 7 bases not matched to a gene. The CDR3 is made up of 14 amino acids. Germline CDR1 and CDR2: MNHNS and SASEGT. DNA of the CDR3: TGTGCCAGCACCCCTAGCGGGAGAGAGAACATTCAGTACTTC. It specifies CASTPSGRENIQYF.

This clone was observed a single time. The gene calls are TRBV9 and TRBJ2-4; 7 nucleotides agree with TRBD2. The CDR3 contains 14 residues. The J segment lost 5 bases and the V segment lost 0 bases, leaving 2 bases of the junction unmatched. CDR1 and CDR2 from the germline V gene are SGDLS and YYNGEE. CDR3: CASSVAGGENIQYF. DNA of the CDR3: TGTGCCAGCAGCGTAGCGGGGGGTGAAAACATTCAGTACTTC.

This clone was counted a single time. This chain uses TRBV29-1 with TRBJ2-7; 12 nucleotides line up with TRBD2. Germline CDR1 SQVTM, CDR2 ANQGSEA. This CDR3 has 16 residues. The V gene end was trimmed by 0 bases and the J gene end by 4 bases; junction bases not matched to a gene: 7. The CDR3, as DNA: TGCAGCGTTGAAGATCCCTCTAGCGGGAGGGCATACGAGCAGTACTTC. Residues: CSVEDPSSGRAYEQYF.